One and the same sample provided the 3 T cell receptor beta chains below, sequenced in a study of blood T cell repertoires in COVID-19. Method: immunoSEQ multiplex PCR; TCRdb's copy keeps in-frame clones and lacks some. This repertoire shows more than 200,000 clones, 80% found once; its top ten account for less than 8%. The specimen sequenced was PBMCs or T cells enriched from blood (not recorded which). The receptor source for this set is a woman in her thirties or forties with acute COVID-19.

CDR3 in amino acids: CASSRRQGMNTEAFF. CDR3 in DNA: TGTGCCAGCAGCCGTCGACAGGGAATGAACACTGAAGCTTTCTTT. V and J are TRBV11-2 and TRBJ1-1, with 7 nucleotides matching TRBD1. V trimming: 5 bases; J trimming: 0 bases; junction bases outside the gene matches: 6. The CDR3 is made up of 15 amino acids. Germline CDR1 is SGHAT and CDR2 is FQNNGV.

In this sample, this clone turned up a few times. This sequence joins TRBV5-1 and TRBJ1-6; D possibly corresponds to TRBD1 (5 bases). V lost 5 bases to trimming and J lost 4 bases, with 13 bases between them. CDR1 and CDR2 from the germline V gene are SGHRS and YFSETQ. The CDR3 is made up of 15 amino acids. CDR3 bases: TGCGCCAGCAGTTCTGACGGGGGGTATAATTCACCCCTCCACTTT. Protein sequence: CASSSDGGYNSPLHF.

The rearrangement uses TRBV28 and TRBJ1-5, with TRBD1 matching over 7 bases. CDR3 length equals 13 residues. The germline CDR1 and CDR2 sequences are MDHEN and SYDVKM. With V trimmed by 6 bases and J by 7 bases, 6 bases remained unmatched. CDR3 nucleotides: TGTGCCAGCAGCTTCCGGGGACAGCAGCCCCAGCATTTT. Its translation: CASSFRGQQPQHF.